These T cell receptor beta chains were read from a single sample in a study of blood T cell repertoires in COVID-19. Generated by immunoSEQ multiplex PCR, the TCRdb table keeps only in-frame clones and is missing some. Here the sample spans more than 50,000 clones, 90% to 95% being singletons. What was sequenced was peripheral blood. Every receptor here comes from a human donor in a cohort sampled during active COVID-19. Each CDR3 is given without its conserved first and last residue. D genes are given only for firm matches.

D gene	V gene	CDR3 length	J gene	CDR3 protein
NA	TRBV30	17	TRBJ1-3	AWSVLKQGRGFSGNTIY
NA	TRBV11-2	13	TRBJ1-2	ASSRLNRDSYGYT
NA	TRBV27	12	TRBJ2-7	ATHSDSYSYEQY
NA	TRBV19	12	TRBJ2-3	ASSIRGAIDTQY
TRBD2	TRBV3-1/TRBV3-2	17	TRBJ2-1	ASSPGGGDRGRNHNEQF
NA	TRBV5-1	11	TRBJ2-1	ASSPGLPNEQF
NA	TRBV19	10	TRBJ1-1	ASDLPNTEAF
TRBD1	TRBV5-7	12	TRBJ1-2	ASSSGTGSYGYT
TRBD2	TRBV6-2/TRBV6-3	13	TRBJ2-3	ASSYDAGVQDTQY
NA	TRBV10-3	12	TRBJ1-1	AISRETENTEAF
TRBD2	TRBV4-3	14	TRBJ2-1	ASSQDPRLAGAEQF
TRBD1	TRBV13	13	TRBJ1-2	ASSLSGQGMRGYT
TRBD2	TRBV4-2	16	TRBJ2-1	ASSQDVVTGTIGDEQF
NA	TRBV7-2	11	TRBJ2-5	ASSSSGLETQY
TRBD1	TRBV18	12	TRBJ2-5	ASSLRDREETQY
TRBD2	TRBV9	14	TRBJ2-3	ASSARLAGGTDTQY
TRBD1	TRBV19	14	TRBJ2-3	ASSIQGVVSSDTQY
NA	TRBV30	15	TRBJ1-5	AWSVEWLGGGNQPQH
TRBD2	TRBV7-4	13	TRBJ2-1	ASSSSGGAVNEQF
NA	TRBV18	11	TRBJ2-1	ASSPPSNNEQF
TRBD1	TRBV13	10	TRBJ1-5	ASSGRGQPQH
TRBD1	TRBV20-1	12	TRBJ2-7	SASSGQGTYEQY
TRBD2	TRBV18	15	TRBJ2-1	ASSPTGTSGLNNEQF
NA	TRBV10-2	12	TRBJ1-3	ASSEQGHKNTIY
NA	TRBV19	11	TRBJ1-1	ASITGNSTEAF
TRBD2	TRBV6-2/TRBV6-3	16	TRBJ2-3	ASSRHPEASGSTDTQY
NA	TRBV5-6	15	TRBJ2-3	ASSSWRSYILTDTQY
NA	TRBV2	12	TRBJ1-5	ASSPWGVEQPQH
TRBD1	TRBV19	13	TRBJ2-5	ASSMSGQGIGTQY
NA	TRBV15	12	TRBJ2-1	ATRGTQGYNEQF
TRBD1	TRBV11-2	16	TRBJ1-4	ASSSPVRTGGFREKLF
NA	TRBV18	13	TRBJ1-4	ASSPEKETNEKLF
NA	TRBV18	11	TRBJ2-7	ASSLLGPYEQY
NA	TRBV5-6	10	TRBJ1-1	ASSLQVTEAF
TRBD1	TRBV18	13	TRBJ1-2	ASSPRSDRGNGYT
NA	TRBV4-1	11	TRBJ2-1	ASRPTGHNEQF
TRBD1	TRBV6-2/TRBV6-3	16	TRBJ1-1	ASSYSTGSVLMNTEAF
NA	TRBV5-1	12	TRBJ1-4	ASSYDGPREKLF
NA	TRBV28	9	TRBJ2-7	ASSLTLKQY
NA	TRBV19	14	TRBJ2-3	ASSKTFGGGTDTQY
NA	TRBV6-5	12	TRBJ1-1	ASSYTGGGTEAF
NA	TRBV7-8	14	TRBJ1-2	ASSSPLEGDTNGYT
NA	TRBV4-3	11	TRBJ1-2	ASSQDRDSGYT
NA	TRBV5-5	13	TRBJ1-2	ASSLAGGSLSGYT
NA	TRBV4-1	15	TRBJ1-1	ASSQQIKTGAQTEAF
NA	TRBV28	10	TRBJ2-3	ASSRLQDTQY
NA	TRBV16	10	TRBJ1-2	ASSQSEVGYT
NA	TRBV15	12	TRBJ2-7	ATSRTGNPYEQY
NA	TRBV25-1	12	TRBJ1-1	ATQRPGFDTEAF
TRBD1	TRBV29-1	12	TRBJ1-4	SVFGQGEVGKLF
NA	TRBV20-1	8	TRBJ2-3	SAVADTQY
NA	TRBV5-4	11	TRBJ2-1	ASSLDREDEQF
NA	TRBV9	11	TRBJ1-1	ASSVERRTEAF
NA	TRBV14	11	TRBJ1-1	ASSRDRNTEAF
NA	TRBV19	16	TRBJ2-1	ASSIRRGNRVHGNEQF
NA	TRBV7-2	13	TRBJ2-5	ASSLWVPQGETQY